What follows are 29 T cell receptor beta chains derived from one specimen sequenced in a study of blood T cells in healthy people across ages. Together with a sample-barcoded 5' primer, a J-beta primer mix was included in a second PCR lasting about 6 to 12 cycles. TCRdb redid the calling of the 5' RACE reads with MiXCR, one entry per CDR3 protein. The table lists about 1.8 million distinct CDR3 sequences, about 49% of them singletons. Sequenced sample: blood. The receptors shown here come from a woman aged 40 to 50 in good health.

CDR3 residues: CASSPKDGVYNEQYF. Written as DNA, the CDR3 is TGCGCCAGCAGCCCCAAGGACGGTGTATACAATGAGCAGTACTTC. The V gene is TRBV5-1, the J gene TRBJ2-7, with no clear D. The V end was cut by 4 bases, the J end by 7 bases, with 21 bases between. The germline V gene encodes CDR1 SGHRS and CDR2 YFSETQ. CDR3 length equals 15 residues.

The V gene is TRBV25-1, the J gene TRBJ2-1; tentatively, D is TRBD2 (6 bases). Per the germline V gene, CDR1 is MGHDK and CDR2 is SYGVNS. With 3 bases removed from V and 5 bases from J, the gap between germline ends came to 14 bases. The CDR3 is made up of 15 amino acids. CDR3 residues: CASSDTRTGDNEQFF. CDR3 in DNA: TGTGCCAGCAGTGATACCAGGACGGGGGACAATGAGCAGTTCTTC.

The genes are TRBV11-1 and TRBJ1-2; D might be TRBD1 (5 bases). Germline loops: CDR1 SGHAT, CDR2 FQDESV (reference sequence). The CDR3 is 15 amino acids. The V and J ends lost 3 bases and 4 bases respectively, with 15 bases between them. The CDR3 DNA is TGTGCCAGCAGCTTCCTAGGGGAAAGAGGCTATGGCTACACCTTC. It is translated as CASSFLGERGYGYTF.

This clonotype has a count of ten or more. This chain links TRBV6-2 or TRBV6-3 with TRBJ2-7, with D tentatively TRBD2 (5 bases). The germline V gene encodes CDR1 MNHEY and CDR2 SVGEGT. This CDR3 comprises 16 residues. V was cut by 2 bases and J by 2 bases, with 16 bases left in between. CDR3 sequence reads: CASSYRRPSETYEQYF. The CDR3 nucleotides are TGTGCCAGCAGTTACAGGAGGCCATCGGAAACCTACGAGCAGTACTTC.

In its sample, this clonotype was seen a few times. The genes are TRBV27 and TRBJ1-2, with D unresolved. Germline loops: CDR1 MNHEY, CDR2 SMNVEV (reference sequence). This CDR3 is built from 14 residues. Trimming left V 7 bases short and J 8 bases short, with 20 bases between. CDR3 region: CASTSGENIPGYTF. In nucleotides, the CDR3 is TGTGCCAGCACGAGTGGAGAAAACATTCCCGGCTACACCTTC.

The sample holds one count of this clonotype. The gene calls are TRBV7-2 and TRBJ2-5; 9 nucleotides line up with TRBD2. The CDR3 spans 16 residues. The germline V gene encodes CDR1 SGHTA and CDR2 FQGNSA. J gave up 5 bases and V 0 bases, and 7 bases lay outside the gene matches. The CDR3 here is CASSLAPGLAGETQYF. The CDR3 nucleotides read TGTGCCAGCAGCTTAGCCCCGGGACTAGCAGGGGAGACCCAGTACTTC.

This clonotype was counted between two and nine times. The chain carries TRBV27 and TRBJ2-7; 7 bases line up with TRBD1. CDR1 MNHEY and CDR2 SMNVEV come from the germline V gene (reference sequence). V dropped 1 base and J dropped 2; count of bases not matched to a gene: 2. The CDR3 spans 14 residues. CDR3 loop: CASSLFQGAYEQYF. CDR3 DNA: TGTGCCAGCAGTTTATTTCAGGGGGCCTACGAGCAGTACTTC.

V and J are TRBV15 and TRBJ2-4; no clear D gene. The CDR3 extends over 15 amino acids. V was clipped by 1 base and J by 0 bases, with 7 bases between them. Germline V gene sequence: CDR1 LNHNV, CDR2 YYDKDF (reference sequence). The CDR3 spells CATSRGTLAKNIQYF. CDR3 DNA: TGTGCCACCAGCAGAGGGACCTTAGCCAAAAACATTCAGTACTTC. Filled out from reference TRBV15 and TRBJ2-4, the complete variable domain reads DAMVIQNPRYQVTQFGKPVTLSCSQTLNHNVMYWYQQKSSQAPKLLFHYYDKDFNNEADTPDNFQSRRPNTSFCFLDIRSPGLGDTAMYLCATSRGTLAKNIQYFGAGTRLSVL.

This sequence joins TRBV2 and TRBJ2-5, with unresolved D. CDR1 and CDR2 from the germline V gene are SNHLY and FYNNEI. Trimming left V 6 bases short and J 4 bases short, with 18 bases between. CDR3 size: 15 residues. Written as DNA, the CDR3 is TGTGCCAGCAGGCCGCTTGGCTCTAACAGAGAGACCCAGTACTTC. Translating it yields CASRPLGSNRETQYF.

This clonotype was found a few times. CDR3 nucleotide sequence: TGTGCCAGCAGCTTGGTAACCTCGGCCGGCTACACCTTC. It translates to CASSLVTSAGYTF. J is TRBJ1-2 and V is TRBV5-5; unclear D gene. V was cut by 0 bases and J by 8 bases, with 11 bases left in between. CDR1 SGHKS and CDR2 YYEKEE come from the germline V gene (reference sequence). The CDR3 extends over 13 amino acids.

V is TRBV9 and J is TRBJ2-3; 8 nucleotides match TRBD2. The CDR3 runs 14 residues. CDR1 and CDR2 from the germline V gene are SGDLS and YYNGEE. The J segment lost 4 bases and the V segment lost 1 base, leaving 2 bases of the junction unmatched. CDR3 protein: CASSVRRGADTQYF. Written as DNA, the CDR3 is TGTGCCAGCAGCGTAAGGCGGGGGGCAGATACGCAGTATTTT.

The chain has TRBV12-3 or TRBV12-4 and TRBJ2-1; D perhaps matches TRBD2 (6 bases). The CDR3 consists of 15 residues. Trimming pared 5 bases from V and 8 bases from J, leaving 19 bases between. The CDR3 sequence: CASSPLRDFFDEQFF. The CDR3 coding sequence is TGTGCCAGCAGTCCCCTCAGGGACTTTTTCGATGAGCAGTTCTTC.

The chain couples TRBV27 to TRBJ2-1; 12 bases fit TRBD1. Per germline, CDR1 MNHEY and CDR2 SMNVEV (reference sequence). The CDR3 length is 19 residues. After removal of 6 bases from V and 3 bases from J, the junction contained 15 bases not matched to a gene. CDR3 sequence reads: CASSRLGQGAWHIYNEQFF. CDR3 nucleotides: TGTGCCAGCAGCCGACTGGGACAGGGGGCCTGGCATATCTACAATGAGCAGTTCTTC.

V gene TRBV2 combines with J gene TRBJ2-5; possibly TRBD1 for D (6 bases). The tail of the sequence fits TRBJ2-7 better, so the J call may be wrong. The CDR3 totals 15 residues. Germline V gene data show CDR1 as SNHLY and CDR2 as FYNNEI. The CDR3 protein is CASTKETGPTYEQYF. The CDR3 DNA sequence: TGTGCCAGCACCAAGGAAACAGGGCCTACCTACGAGCAGTACTTC.

Many counts were recorded for this clonotype. The chain employs TRBV6-5 and TRBJ2-7, with 7 bases identical to TRBD1. This CDR3 spans 14 amino acids. V shed 6 bases and J 2 bases; nucleotides not matched to a gene: 7. Germline CDR1 and CDR2: MNHEY and SVGAGI. The CDR3 nucleotides are TGTGCCAGCAGATATACCGGGACAGCCTACGAGCAGTACTTC. This translates into CASRYTGTAYEQYF.

The chain couples TRBV10-3 to TRBJ2-5, with D perhaps TRBD1 (5 bases). The germline V gene has CDR1 ENHRY and CDR2 SYGVKD. Trimming stripped 0 bases from V and 5 bases from J, with 7 bases between. The CDR3 length is 13 residues. CDR3 nucleotide sequence: TGTGCCATCAGTGAGTCAAAGGGGGAGACCCAGTACTTC. Amino acids: CAISESKGETQYF.

This sequence joins TRBV5-1 and TRBJ2-3, with a weak D call TRBD1 (7 bases). CDR3 size: 16 residues. CDR1 is SGHRS, CDR2 YFSETQ, per germline. V gave up 4 bases and J gave up 3 bases, with 18 bases separating them. CDR3 in DNA: TGCGCCAGCAGCCTACGACAGGGTGGGAGGACAGATACGCAGTATTTT. It codes for CASSLRQGGRTDTQYF.

This clonotype was detected a few times. This chain connects TRBV18 to TRBJ2-5; D is ambiguous. Deletions cut 3 bases from V and 1 base from J, with 6 bases between. Germline lookup yields CDR1 KGHSH and CDR2 LQKENI. This CDR3 comprises 13 residues. Written as DNA, the CDR3 is TGTGCCAGCTCACCTCAGGTCCAAGAGACCCAGTACTTC. Its translation: CASSPQVQETQYF. The full variable domain, rest sourced from reference TRBV18 and TRBJ2-5, is NAGVMQNPRHLVRRRGQEARLRCSPMKGHSHVYWYRQLPEEGLKFMVYLQKENIIDESGMPKERFSAEFPKEGPSILRIQQVVRGDSAAYFCASSPQVQETQYFGPGTRLLVL.

J is TRBJ2-7 and V is TRBV12-3 or TRBV12-4; TRBD1 is a possible D gene (6 bases). The J call may be faulty, since TRBJ2-5 better matches the DNA end. The CDR3 is made up of 16 amino acids. The CDR3 DNA reads as TGTGCCAGCAGTTTGAGGGGACCAGGGGTTGAGGAGACCCAGTACTTC. Amino acid sequence: CASSLRGPGVEETQYF.

This clonotype has only one observation. The rearrangement joins TRBV20-1 to TRBJ2-3, with D uncertain. CDR1 is DFQATT, CDR2 SNEGSKA, per germline (reference sequence). With 5 bases removed from V and 5 bases from J, the gap between germline ends came to 11 bases. This CDR3 has 12 amino acids. CDR3 DNA sequence: TGCAGTGCTTCAGACGATTTAGATACGCAGTATTTT. It encodes CSASDDLDTQYF.

This clonotype was detected only a few times. This chain joins TRBV27 and TRBJ2-1; D is ambiguous. The germline V and J ends were trimmed by 4 bases and 0 bases, with 13 bases remaining between them. Germline V gives CDR1 MNHEY, CDR2 SMNVEV (reference sequence). CDR3 length: 16 amino acids. The CDR3 DNA sequence: TGTGCCAGCAGTTCCCCGGATCCGAACTCCTACAATGAGCAGTTCTTC. Its translation is CASSSPDPNSYNEQFF.

This clonotype was seen once. The chain is built from TRBV5-1 and TRBJ2-3, with TRBD2 matching 14 bases. Per germline, CDR1 SGHRS and CDR2 YFSETQ. With V trimmed by 0 bases and J by 3 bases, 9 bases remained unmatched. The CDR3 extends over 19 amino acids. The CDR3 DNA follows: TGCGCCAGCAGCTTGGGCCTAACCGGGACTAGCGGGGGTACAGATACGCAGTATTTT. This gives the protein CASSLGLTGTSGGTDTQYF. Variable domain in full (rest from reference TRBV5-1 and TRBJ2-3): KAGVTQTPRYLIKTRGQQVTLSCSPISGHRSVSWYQQTPGQGLQFLFEYFSETQRNKGNFPGRFSGRQFSNSRSEMNVSTLELGDSALYLCASSLGLTGTSGGTDTQYFGPGTRLTVL.

The rearrangement joins TRBV4-3 to TRBJ2-3, with 12 bases matching TRBD2. The CDR3 runs to 17 residues. After removal of 1 base from V and 3 bases from J, the junction contained 5 bases not matched to a gene. Germline CDR1 reads LGHNA; CDR2 reads YSLEER. The CDR3 DNA reads TGCGCCAGCAGCCAAGGGGCTAGCGGGGGGGGGACAGATACGCAGTATTTT. This translates into CASSQGASGGGTDTQYF.

The chain is built from TRBV4-1 and TRBJ2-1, with 8 nucleotides matching TRBD1. The CDR3 covers 15 residues. J gave up 6 bases and V 6 bases, and 10 bases lay outside the gene matches. The germline CDR1 and CDR2 sequences are MGHRA and YSYEKL. The CDR3 loop is CASSSRQGLGNEQFF. For the CDR3, the DNA is TGCGCCAGCAGTTCCCGACAGGGGCTGGGCAATGAGCAGTTCTTC.

DNA for the CDR3: TGCGCCAGCAGCTTGGGGGGACGAACTCCAGAGACCCAGTACTTC. As protein: CASSLGGRTPETQYF. The chain joins TRBV5-1 to TRBJ2-5; D may be TRBD1 or TRBD2 (5 bases each). The CDR3 has 15 amino acids. Germline V gene lookup returns CDR1 SGHRS and CDR2 YFSETQ. V was pared by 0 bases and J by 4 bases, with 13 bases between.

The chain employs TRBV11-2 and TRBJ2-1; 10 bases align to TRBD2. Trimming cost V 6 bases and J 7 bases; bases outside gene matches: 9. This CDR3 contains 15 residues. CDR1 and CDR2 (germline): SGHAT, FQNNGV. The CDR3 protein is CASRALAGVGNEQFF. In DNA, the CDR3 is TGTGCCAGCAGGGCTCTAGCGGGGGTTGGGAATGAGCAGTTCTTC.

J is TRBJ2-3 and V is TRBV7-9; TRBD2 matches 11 bases. J gave up 4 bases and V 5 bases, and 17 bases lay outside the gene matches. Germline V gives CDR1 SEHNR, CDR2 FQNEAQ (reference sequence). This CDR3 has 19 residues. The CDR3 DNA reads TGTGCCAGCAGCGCAACGGGGATTCTAGCGGGGGGCCATTCAGATACGCAGTATTTT. Its protein product is CASSATGILAGGHSDTQYF.

This chain joins TRBV25-1 and TRBJ2-3; 8 nucleotides match TRBD2. Per germline, CDR1 MGHDK and CDR2 SYGVNS. The CDR3 sequence is 16 residues long. V lost 5 bases and J lost 4; bases outside the gene matches: 11. CDR3 amino acids: CASSPSGGGAADTQYF. CDR3 nucleotide sequence: TGTGCCAGCAGTCCCTCGGGAGGGGGGGCGGCAGATACGCAGTATTTT.

This clonotype came up a few times. The chain combines TRBV4-1 with TRBJ1-2; 7 nucleotides align to TRBD1. CDR3 length: 14 amino acids. V lost 0 bases, J lost 11 bases, and 9 bases stayed unmatched. Germline V gives CDR1 MGHRA, CDR2 YSYEKL. CDR3 DNA sequence: TGCGCCAGCAGCCAAGAGTACAGGGGAGAGAGGTACACCTTC. Its protein is CASSQEYRGERYTF.